This T cell receptor beta chain emerged from a study of beta chain features in type 1 diabetes. The investigators reverse transcribed all of the isolated RNA, so they sequenced expressed TCRB transcripts. Clones were sequenced by immunoSEQ multiplex PCR, and TCRdb holds only the in-frame ones, with some missing. Among some 300,000 clones, under 8.5% were seen once, and the ten largest hold approximately 0.93%. In this sample, this clone turned up many times. V dropped 1 base and J dropped 12 bases, with 15 bases sitting between them. The CDR3 consists of 14 residues. CDR1 is LNHNV, CDR2 YYDKDF, per germline (reference sequence).

The source is a woman aged 18-29 years in good health. The sample taken for sequencing was central memory CD4+ T cells from blood. This chain joins TRBV15 and TRBJ1-4; tentative D call: TRBD1 (6 bases). The CDR3 reads CATSRGKDSSELFF. The DNA for the CDR3 is TGTGCCACCAGCAGAGGCAAGGACAGTAGTGAACTGTTTTTT.